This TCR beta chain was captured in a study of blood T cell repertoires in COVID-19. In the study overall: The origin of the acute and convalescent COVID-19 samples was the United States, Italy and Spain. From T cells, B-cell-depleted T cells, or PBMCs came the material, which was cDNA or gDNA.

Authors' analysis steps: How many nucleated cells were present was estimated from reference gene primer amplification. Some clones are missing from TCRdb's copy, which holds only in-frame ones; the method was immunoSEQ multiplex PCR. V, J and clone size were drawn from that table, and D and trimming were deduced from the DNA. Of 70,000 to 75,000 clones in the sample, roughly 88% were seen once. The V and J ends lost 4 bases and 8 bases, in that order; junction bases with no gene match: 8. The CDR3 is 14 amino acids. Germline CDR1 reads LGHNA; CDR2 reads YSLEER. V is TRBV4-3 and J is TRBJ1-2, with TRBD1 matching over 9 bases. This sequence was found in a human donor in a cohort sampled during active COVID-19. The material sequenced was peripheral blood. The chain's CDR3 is CASSLQDRGSGYTF. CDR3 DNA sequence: TGCGCCAGCAGCCTACAGGACAGGGGATCCGGCTACACCTTC.